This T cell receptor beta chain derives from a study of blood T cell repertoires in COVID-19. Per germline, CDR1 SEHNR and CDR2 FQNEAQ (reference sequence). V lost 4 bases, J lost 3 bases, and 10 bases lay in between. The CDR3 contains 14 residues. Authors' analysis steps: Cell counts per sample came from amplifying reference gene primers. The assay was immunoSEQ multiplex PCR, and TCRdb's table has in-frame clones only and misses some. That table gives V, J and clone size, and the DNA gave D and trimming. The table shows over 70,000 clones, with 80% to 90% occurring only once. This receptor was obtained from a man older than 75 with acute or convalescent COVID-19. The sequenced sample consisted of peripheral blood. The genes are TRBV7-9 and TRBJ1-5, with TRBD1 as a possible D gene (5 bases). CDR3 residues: CASSSGTPNQPQHF. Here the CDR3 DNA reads TGTGCCAGCAGCTCCGGGACTCCCAATCAGCCCCAGCATTTT.